The 11 T cell receptor beta chains below were found in one sample sequenced in a study of blood T cell repertoires in COVID-19. This table comes from immunoSEQ multiplex PCR, and its TCRdb copy is limited to in-frame clones, with some not included. This repertoire shows 76,000 or so clones, around 85% found once; its top ten account for roughly 18%. Sequencing was done on a sample of peripheral blood. These receptors were obtained from a man at least 80 years old in a cohort sampled during active COVID-19.

This chain connects TRBV9 to TRBJ1-4; a possible D gene is TRBD1 (5 bases). This CDR3 comprises 14 residues. V was cut by 5 bases and J by 2 bases, with 10 bases left in between. Germline CDR1 reads SGDLS; CDR2 reads YYNGEE. CDR3 nucleotide sequence: TGTGCCAGCAGTGGGGGGTCCACTAATGAAAAACTGTTTTTT. Protein product: CASSGGSTNEKLFF.

This chain links TRBV7-9 with TRBJ2-7, with D perhaps matching TRBD1 (6 bases). The CDR3 runs to 13 residues. Germline CDR1 and CDR2: SEHNR and FQNEAQ (reference sequence). The ends were cut back, 5 bases at V and 6 bases at J, with 14 bases in the middle. CDR3 amino acids: CASSQTPGAEQYF. DNA of the CDR3: TGTGCCAGCAGCCAAACCCCAGGGGCCGAGCAGTACTTC.

The J gene is TRBJ1-5, the V gene TRBV5-1; possible D gene TRBD1, 5 bases. The CDR3 extends over 14 amino acids. V was trimmed by 2 bases and J by 6 bases, leaving 12 bases between them. Germline assignment: CDR1 SGHRS and CDR2 YFSETQ. As DNA, the CDR3 is TGCGCCAGCAGCTTAGAAAGGGGATCTCAGCCCCAGCATTTT. Encoded protein: CASSLERGSQPQHF.

The rearrangement uses TRBV18 and TRBJ2-7; D gene ambiguous. The CDR3 length is 15 residues. V was clipped by 2 bases and J by 5 bases, with 16 bases between them. Per germline, CDR1 KGHSH and CDR2 LQKENI. As DNA, the CDR3 is TGTGCCAGCTCACCAGGGCTAAGCTACTTTGACGAGCAGTACTTC. It codes for CASSPGLSYFDEQYF.

V gene TRBV5-1 combines with J gene TRBJ2-2; 9 bases align to TRBD1. This CDR3 has 18 amino acids. The trim removed 0 bases at V and 6 bases at J, leaving 12 bases unmatched. Per germline, CDR1 SGHRS and CDR2 YFSETQ. CDR3 sequence: CASSLAREWTGDSGELFF. The CDR3 DNA sequence: TGCGCCAGCAGCTTGGCCCGAGAGTGGACAGGGGATTCCGGGGAGCTGTTTTTT. The whole variable domain, filled in from reference TRBV5-1 and TRBJ2-2, reads KAGVTQTPRYLIKTRGQQVTLSCSPISGHRSVSWYQQTPGQGLQFLFEYFSETQRNKGNFPGRFSGRQFSNSRSEMNVSTLELGDSALYLCASSLAREWTGDSGELFFGEGSRLTVL.

The V call is TRBV3-1 (or the pseudogene TRBV3-2), the J call TRBJ2-3, with 8 bases fitting TRBD2. CDR1 and CDR2 (germline): LGHDT, YNNKEL (reference sequence). V was clipped by 6 bases and J by 4 bases; unmatched bases: 3. This CDR3 has 13 amino acids. This CDR3 is CASSTSGADTQYF. For the CDR3, the DNA is TGTGCCAGCAGTACTAGCGGCGCAGATACGCAGTATTTT.

V usage is TRBV28 and J usage is TRBJ2-5; tentative D call: TRBD1 (8 bases). V was pared by 6 bases and J by 5 bases, with 16 bases between. CDR1 and CDR2 from the germline V gene are MDHEN and SYDVKM. This CDR3 region has 14 residues. The CDR3 DNA is TGTGCCAGCAGGGGGGGGCAGGGGGCTGAGACCCAGTACTTC. It specifies CASRGGQGAETQYF. Supplemented by reference TRBV28 and TRBJ2-5, the full variable domain reads DVKVTQSSRYLVKRTGEKVFLECVQDMDHENMFWYRQDPGLGLRLIYFSYDVKMKEKGDIPEGYSVSREKKERFSLILESASTNQTSMYLCASRGGQGAETQYFGPGTRLLVL.

J is TRBJ2-2 and V is TRBV5-1; the match to TRBD1 covers 7 bases. The germline CDR1 and CDR2 sequences are SGHRS and YFSETQ. Losses at the gene ends were 3 bases for V and 6 bases for J; bases not matched to a gene: 11. The CDR3 length is 16 residues. This CDR3 reads CASSSSQGLSAGELFF. The CDR3 DNA reads as TGCGCCAGCAGCTCATCACAGGGGTTATCGGCCGGGGAGCTGTTTTTT.

The rearrangement uses TRBV9 and TRBJ2-1; 15 nucleotides line up with TRBD2. Losses at the gene ends were 4 bases for V and 8 bases for J; bases not matched to a gene: 7. Germline loops: CDR1 SGDLS, CDR2 YYNGEE. The CDR3 has 16 amino acids. The CDR3 sequence: CASSPRTSGGADEQFF. The CDR3 DNA reads TGTGCCAGCAGCCCCCGGACTAGCGGGGGGGCCGATGAGCAGTTCTTC.

The chain links TRBV6-5 to TRBJ2-7, with 8 bases lining up with TRBD1. The CDR3 runs 14 residues. Germline lookup yields CDR1 MNHEY and CDR2 SVGAGI. V lost 6 bases and J lost 2; bases outside the gene matches: 6. CDR3 DNA: TGTGCCAGCAGCCCAGACAGGGGACCCTACGAGCAGTACTTC. This sequence encodes CASSPDRGPYEQYF.

V is TRBV6-1 and J is TRBJ2-2, with D tentatively TRBD1 (5 bases). This CDR3 contains 14 residues. V lost 3 bases and J 8 bases, leaving 13 bases between the germline ends. Germline values: CDR1 MNHNS, CDR2 SASEGT. The CDR3, as DNA: TGTGCCAGCAGTGAGGGGCAACTACCTGGGGAGCTGTTTTTT. The encoded protein is CASSEGQLPGELFF.